This T cell receptor beta chain was retrieved from a study of long-term antiretroviral therapy in people with HIV. The length of the CDR3 is 17 residues. Trimming pared 2 bases from V and 6 bases from J, leaving 25 bases between. CDR1 GTSNPN and CDR2 SVGIG come from the germline V gene (reference sequence). Remarks on this clone: What it binds is not known.

Treatment for every participant with HIV took place in the United States. The authors ran the immunoSEQ assay, v3.0, at survey level. The data were produced by immunoSEQ multiplex PCR, yet TCRdb's version contains in-frame clones alone and is incomplete. Among around 35,000 clones listed, approximately 96% were seen once. The study's findings and limits: Repertoires looked antigen-experienced, with only a slight naive shift after ART.

The specimen comprised unsorted PBMCs, sampled roughly 6.9 years after starting antiretroviral therapy. The chain has TRBV30 and TRBJ1-2; D perhaps matches TRBD1 (5 bases). The sequence was obtained from a man under 40 with HIV. As DNA, the CDR3 is TGTGCCTGGAGTTTCCGGCGGGGCACCTGGGGCGATCATGGCTACACCTTC. Translating gives CAWSFRRGTWGDHGYTF. The full variable domain, completed using reference TRBV30 and TRBJ1-2, is SQTIHQWPATLVQPVGSPLSLECTVEGTSNPNLYWYRQAAGRGLQLLFYSVGIGQISSEVPQNLSASRPQDRQFILSSKKLLLSDSGFYLCAWSFRRGTWGDHGYTFGSGTRLTVV.